This T cell receptor (beta chain) was identified in a study of human T cells and chemical hapten exposure. The sample holds a few counts of this clonotype. Time point described: patch test 1, 2 weeks after DPC sensitization. Noted treatment: therapeutic diphenylcyclopropenone sensitization with weekly scalp DPC. Germline loops: CDR1 LGHDT, CDR2 YNNKEL (reference sequence). The CDR3 is made up of 15 amino acids. V lost 3 bases and J 4 bases, leaving 15 bases between the germline ends. TCRdb re-called the RACE reads through MiXCR, storing one row per CDR3 protein. The repertoire holds fewer than 400,000 distinct CDR3 sequences, with about 7% as singletons.

The TCR originated in a young woman with alopecia areata. Some clones in this sample may be carry-over from other donors' samples. The gene calls are TRBV3-1 and TRBJ1-2; D might be TRBD1 (6 bases). Material: whole blood, obtained in connection with sensitization to the hapten diphenylcyclopropenone (DPC). The chain's CDR3 is CASSHQGSGTYGYTF. DNA of the CDR3: TGTGCCAGCAGCCATCAGGGGTCCGGGACCTATGGCTACACCTTC.